This TCR beta chain is from a study of OX40 agonist ivuxolimab in advanced cancers. Only in-frame clones appear in the TCRdb table, and some are missing; sequencing was by immunoSEQ multiplex PCR. Of roughly 87,000 clones listed, 91% are singletons. This CDR3 is 14 amino acids long. CDR1 is MNHEY and CDR2 is SMNVEV in the germline V gene (reference sequence). The ends lost 2 bases at V and 7 bases at J; junction bases unmatched: 2. The sample was CD4+ or CD8+ T cells sorted from blood, taken in a trial of the OX40 agonist ivuxolimab. The chain uses TRBV27 and TRBJ1-4; the match to TRBD1 covers 9 bases. This receptor was taken from an adult with an advanced solid tumor such as melanoma, head and neck, liver or kidney cancer. As DNA, the CDR3 is TGTGCCAGCAGTTTAAACAGGGGGCGTGAAAAACTGTTTTTT. Protein sequence: CASSLNRGREKLFF. Combining the CDR3 with reference TRBV27 and TRBJ1-4 gives the whole variable domain EAQVTQNPRYLITVTGKKLTVTCSQNMNHEYMSWYRQDPGLGLRQIYYSMNVEVTDKGDVPEGYKVSRKEKRNFPLILESPSPNQTSLYFCASSLNRGREKLFFGSGTQLSVL.